This TCR beta chain was captured in a study of molecular identifiers for immune sequencing clone quantification. MiXCR was run by TCRdb on the PCR reads, yielding one entry per CDR3 protein. The sample consists of about 35,000 distinct CDR3 sequences, 19% of them appearing once. Sequencing libraries of naive CD8 cells derived from roughly 20,000 to 1,000,000 sorted cells with 10%, 30% or 50% RNA. The V end lost 6 bases, the J end lost 5 bases, and 26 bases lay between the germline ends. The length of the CDR3 is 16 residues. The germline CDR1 and CDR2 sequences are DFQATT and SNEGSKA (reference sequence).

This chain joins TRBV20-1 and TRBJ2-7; unclear D gene. The clonotype was recovered from a human donor in good health. Some libraries in this study had Jurkat cell RNA spiked in. Sample: naive CD8+ T cells from blood, with Jurkat cell RNA spiked in. Subset: FACS-sorted CD8+CD4-CCR7+CD45RA+ naive T cells. CDR3 in amino acids: CSANFPTGLISDEQYF. In DNA form, the CDR3 reads TGCAGTGCGAACTTCCCCACGGGCCTGATTAGTGACGAGCAGTACTTC.